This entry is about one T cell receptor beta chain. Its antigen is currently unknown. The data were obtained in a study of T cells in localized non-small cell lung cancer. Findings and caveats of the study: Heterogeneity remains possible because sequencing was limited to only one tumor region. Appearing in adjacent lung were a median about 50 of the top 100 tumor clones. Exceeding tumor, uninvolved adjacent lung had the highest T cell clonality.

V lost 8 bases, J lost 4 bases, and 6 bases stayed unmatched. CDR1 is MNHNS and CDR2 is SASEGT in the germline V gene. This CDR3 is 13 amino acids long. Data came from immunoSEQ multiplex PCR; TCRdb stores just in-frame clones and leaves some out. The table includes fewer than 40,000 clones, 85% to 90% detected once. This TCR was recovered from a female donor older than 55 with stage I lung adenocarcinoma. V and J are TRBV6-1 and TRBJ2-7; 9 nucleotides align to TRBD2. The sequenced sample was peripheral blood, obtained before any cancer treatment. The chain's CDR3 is CASLSAGGYEQYF. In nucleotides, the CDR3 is TGTGCCAGCCTCTCAGCGGGGGGATACGAGCAGTACTTC.